A single sample is the source of the 13 T cell receptor beta chains below, sequenced in a study of cytomegalovirus exposure and HLA in healthy donors. Primers: 60 Vbeta forward and 13 Jbeta reverse. Using immunoSEQ multiplex PCR, the repertoire was profiled, and TCRdb retains in-frame clones only, with some absent. The sample holds about 200,000 clones, around three quarters seen once. Sample: PBMCs. The source of these receptors is a woman in her 30s in good health and CMV-seropositive.

The CDR3, as DNA: TGCGCCAGCCGACAGGTGCGGCCCCAGCATTTT. Translating gives CASRQVRPQHF. This chain connects TRBV5-1 to TRBJ1-5; D is perhaps TRBD1 (6 bases). Trimming removed 7 bases from V and 9 bases from J, with 11 bases in between. The length of the CDR3 is 11 residues. Germline V gene lookup returns CDR1 SGHRS and CDR2 YFSETQ.

The chain carries TRBV5-6 and TRBJ1-1, with TRBD1 matching 9 bases. The germline V gene encodes CDR1 SGHDT and CDR2 YYEEEE. This CDR3 has 15 residues. V was clipped by 5 bases and J by 0 bases; unmatched bases: 5. The CDR3 region is CASRNTGGMNTEAFF. DNA of the CDR3: TGTGCCAGCAGAAATACAGGGGGCATGAACACTGAAGCTTTCTTT. The full variable domain, completed using reference TRBV5-6 and TRBJ1-1, is DAGVTQSPTHLIKTRGQQVTLRCSPKSGHDTVSWYQQALGQGPQFIFQYYEEEERQRGNFPDRFSGHQFPNYSSELNVNALLLGDSALYLCASRNTGGMNTEAFFGQGTRLTVV.

V and J are TRBV11-3 and TRBJ2-2; 10 bases are shared with TRBD2. The CDR3 has 16 residues. Looked up from germline, CDR1 is SGHNT and CDR2 is YENEEA. Trimming took 5 bases from V and 1 from J; bases not matched to a gene: 4. CDR3 residues: CASSQTSGLNTGELFF. The CDR3 DNA is TGTGCCAGCAGCCAGACTAGCGGGTTGAACACCGGGGAGCTGTTTTTT.

This sequence joins TRBV27 and TRBJ1-4; 9 bases match TRBD1. The V and J ends lost 5 bases and 7 bases, in that order; junction bases with no gene match: 8. The CDR3 covers 15 residues. Germline lookup yields CDR1 MNHEY and CDR2 SMNVEV (reference sequence). CDR3 loop: CASSTAGTGSEKLFF. DNA of the CDR3: TGTGCCAGCAGTACGGCCGGGACAGGGAGTGAAAAACTGTTTTTT.

The chain carries TRBV5-6 and TRBJ2-7; D is possibly TRBD1 (6 bases). V was pared by 2 bases and J by 5 bases, with 17 bases between. Germline V gene data show CDR1 as SGHDT and CDR2 as YYEEEE. The CDR3 has 15 residues. CDR3 region: CASSFVGHRSNEQYF. In nucleotides, the CDR3 is TGTGCCAGCAGCTTTGTGGGACATCGGTCCAACGAGCAGTACTTC.

The J gene is TRBJ1-1, the V gene TRBV9; the D is unclear. The CDR3 has 14 amino acids. V was pared by 3 bases and J by 2 bases, with 11 bases between. Germline V lookup: CDR1 SGDLS, CDR2 YYNGEE. The CDR3 sequence: CASSAGGRNTEAFF. In nucleotides, the CDR3 is TGTGCCAGCAGCGCCGGAGGTAGAAACACTGAAGCTTTCTTT. The variable domain in full, with the rest retrieved from reference TRBV9 and TRBJ1-1, is DSGVTQTPKHLITATGQRVTLRCSPRSGDLSVYWYQQSLDQGLQFLIQYYNGEERAKGNILERFSAQQFPDLHSELNLSSLELGDSALYFCASSAGGRNTEAFFGQGTRLTVV.

The V call is TRBV19, the J call TRBJ1-3; TRBD1 might be the D (5 bases). The CDR3 is made up of 14 amino acids. Trimming pared 5 bases from V and 4 bases from J, leaving 12 bases between. CDR1 and CDR2 from the germline V gene are LNHDA and SQIVND (reference sequence). The CDR3 nucleotides read TGTGCCAGTAGTGCCAGGGTAACCGGAAACACCATATATTTT. Protein product: CASSARVTGNTIYF.

V and J are TRBV5-1 and TRBJ1-4; 8 positions match TRBD1. Trimming cost V 0 bases and J 3 bases; bases outside gene matches: 4. CDR1 and CDR2 (germline): SGHRS, YFSETQ. This CDR3 is 16 amino acids long. Written as DNA, the CDR3 is TGCGCCAGCAGCTTGGGTGGGACAGGCCCTAATGAAAAACTGTTTTTT. Amino acids: CASSLGGTGPNEKLFF.

Regarding this clone: One junction end does not reproduce the germline sequence, and a read error may be involved. The V call is TRBV13, the J call TRBJ1-1, with a weak D call TRBD1 (6 bases). CDR1 and CDR2 (germline): PRHDT, FYEKMQ (reference sequence). This CDR3 comprises 14 residues. This CDR3 is CASSFLTGNSEAFF. CDR3 DNA sequence: TGTGCCAGCAGCTTCCTAACAGGGAACTCTGAAGCTTTCTTT.

The CDR3 DNA follows: TGTGCCAGCAGCGTCGACAGAGACAATGAGCAGTTCTTC. Translated, it gives CASSVDRDNEQFF. The V gene is TRBV2, the J gene TRBJ2-1; a possible D gene is TRBD1 (5 bases). The V end lost 6 bases, the J end lost 5 bases, and 11 bases lay between the germline ends. This CDR3 comprises 13 residues. Germline V gives CDR1 SNHLY, CDR2 FYNNEI.

Only a few counts were recorded for this clone. The chain links TRBV28 to TRBJ1-1; D not certain. Germline assignment: CDR1 MDHEN and CDR2 SYDVKM. V lost 2 bases to trimming and J lost 0 bases, with 10 bases between them. The length of the CDR3 is 15 residues. The CDR3 region has the DNA TGTGCCAGCAGTTTAGCCCGGAGAGTGAACACTGAAGCTTTCTTT. Translating gives CASSLARRVNTEAFF.

This chain joins TRBV5-6 and TRBJ2-7; TRBD2 aligns across 13 bases. The germline CDR1 and CDR2 sequences are SGHDT and YYEEEE. The length of the CDR3 is 15 residues. Trimming cost V 4 bases and J 3 bases; bases outside gene matches: 4. The CDR3 sequence is CASSEGLAGLYEQYF. The DNA of the CDR3 is TGTGCCAGCAGCGAGGGACTAGCGGGGCTCTACGAGCAGTACTTC.

CDR3 residues: CASSVEREGYEQYF. In nucleotides, the CDR3 is TGTGCCAGCAGCGTTGAGCGGGAGGGCTACGAGCAGTACTTC. This chain connects TRBV9 to TRBJ2-7, with 10 bases matching TRBD2. Germline V gene sequence: CDR1 SGDLS, CDR2 YYNGEE. V dropped 2 bases and J dropped 3; count of bases not matched to a gene: 2. The CDR3 is 14 residues long.